Below, 21 T cell receptor beta chains from the same sample are listed, as sequenced in a study of blood T cell repertoires in COVID-19. Clones were read by immunoSEQ multiplex PCR, and TCRdb kept only the in-frame ones, dropping some. This sample carries under 300,000 clones, under 90% of them seen once, and the ten largest clones take less than 2%. Sequenced input: PBMCs or T cells enriched from blood (not recorded which). The receptors stem from a woman in her forties who had recovered from COVID-19.

In its sample, this clone was seen once. CDR3 nucleotides: TGTGCCAGCTCAAGAGGGAAGGGGGTCACCCTCTCGGGGCAGTTCTTC. Its protein product is CASSRGKGVTLSGQFF. The chain couples TRBV18 to TRBJ2-1; D is possibly TRBD1 (6 bases). V dropped 5 bases and J dropped 12 bases, with 26 bases sitting between them. CDR1 KGHSH and CDR2 LQKENI come from the germline V gene. There are 16 residues in the CDR3.

This chain joins TRBV4-1 and TRBJ1-5; the D is unclear. Germline-derived CDR1 and CDR2 are MGHRA and YSYEKL. V lost 4 bases to trimming and J lost 3 bases, with 16 bases between them. The CDR3 totals 16 residues. This CDR3 reads CASSPTPVGLNQPQHF. Here the CDR3 DNA reads TGCGCCAGCAGCCCAACCCCGGTGGGCCTCAATCAGCCCCAGCATTTT.

The chain uses TRBV15 and TRBJ2-7; 8 bases agree with TRBD1. J lost 1 base, V lost 3 bases, and 8 bases had no gene match. CDR1 and CDR2 from the germline V gene are LNHNV and YYDKDF (reference sequence). The CDR3 spans 16 residues. CDR3 region: CATSRHRTGRSYEQYF. The CDR3 nucleotides read TGTGCCACCAGCAGGCACCGGACAGGGCGGTCCTACGAGCAGTACTTC.

V gene TRBV29-1 combines with J gene TRBJ1-5; 7 nucleotides align to TRBD1. Losses at the gene ends were 1 base for V and 2 bases for J; bases not matched to a gene: 5. CDR3 length equals 15 residues. Germline CDR1 and CDR2: SQVTM and ANQGSEA. CDR3: CSVEVGGAGNQPQHF. In DNA, the CDR3 is TGCAGCGTTGAAGTAGGGGGCGCCGGCAATCAGCCCCAGCATTTT. Based on the CDR3 plus reference TRBV29-1 and TRBJ1-5, the full variable domain is SAVISQKPSRDICQRGTSLTIQCQVDSQVTMMFWYRQQPGQSLTLIATANQGSEATYESGFVIDKFPISRPNLTFSTLTVSNMSPEDSSIYLCSVEVGGAGNQPQHFGDGTRLSIL.

The CDR3: CASTPTGGDNTIYF. CDR3 bases: TGTGCCAGCACCCCAACGGGGGGCGATAACACCATATATTTT. The V and J genes are TRBV6-5 and TRBJ1-3, with D possibly matching TRBD1 (6 bases). The length of the CDR3 is 14 residues. With 7 bases removed from V and 7 bases from J, the gap between germline ends came to 17 bases. Germline values: CDR1 MNHEY, CDR2 SVGAGI.

The chain has TRBV10-3 and TRBJ2-6; possible D gene TRBD2, 7 bases. The CDR3 is 13 amino acids. V shed 10 bases and J shed 2 bases, with 9 bases lying between them. Per germline, CDR1 ENHRY and CDR2 SYGVKD. CDR3 coding DNA: TGTGCCACCGGGGGGCCTGGGGCCAACGTCCTGACTTTC. Translation: CATGGPGANVLTF.

The chain combines TRBV11-2 with TRBJ1-3; the D is unclear. Trimming shortened V by 1 base and J by 3 bases, and 16 bases separated the two germline ends. The CDR3 runs 17 residues. Germline CDR1 is SGHAT and CDR2 is FQNNGV. The CDR3 DNA reads as TGTGCCAGCAGCTTAGTGGTCCAGACCCGACATGGAAACACCATATATTTT. Translating it yields CASSLVVQTRHGNTIYF.

V gene TRBV15 combines with J gene TRBJ1-2; unclear D gene. This CDR3 is built from 14 residues. Germline loops: CDR1 LNHNV, CDR2 YYDKDF (reference sequence). The V end was cut by 0 bases, the J end by 7 bases, with 12 bases between. DNA of the CDR3: TGTGCCACCAGCAGAGATTTGTCCTCAGTTGGCTACACCTTC. This translates into CATSRDLSSVGYTF.

The V gene is TRBV5-1, the J gene TRBJ1-6; D ambiguous. Germline V gives CDR1 SGHRS, CDR2 YFSETQ. CDR3 length: 15 amino acids. Trimming pared 3 bases from V and 9 bases from J, leaving 16 bases between. The CDR3 loop reads CASSSESGVGSPLHF. CDR3 nucleotides: TGCGCCAGCAGCTCTGAGTCAGGTGTGGGTTCACCCCTCCACTTT.

The rearrangement joins TRBV27 to TRBJ1-6; D is unresolved. Germline V gives CDR1 MNHEY, CDR2 SMNVEV (reference sequence). This CDR3 has 13 amino acids. Trimming stripped 0 bases from V and 10 bases from J, with 7 bases between. The CDR3 nucleotides read TGTGCCAGCAGTTTATCACTCGCATCACCCCTCCACTTT. Its protein is CASSLSLASPLHF.

This clone appeared a single time. The rearrangement links TRBV27 to TRBJ2-2; 8 nucleotides align to TRBD2. Per the germline V gene, CDR1 is MNHEY and CDR2 is SMNVEV (reference sequence). The ends lost 2 bases at V and 4 bases at J; junction bases unmatched: 3. The CDR3 spans 15 residues. CDR3 DNA: TGTGCCAGCAGTTTACTCGCGGGGGGCACCGGGGAGCTGTTTTTT. It translates to CASSLLAGGTGELFF.

This clone was observed once. The gene calls are TRBV5-4 and TRBJ1-4; D gene unclear. The CDR3 loop spans 14 amino acids. V was trimmed by 2 bases and J by 0 bases, leaving 5 bases between them. Germline loops: CDR1 SGHNT, CDR2 YYREEE (reference sequence). CDR3 DNA: TGTGCCAGCAGCTTCGAGTCAACTAATGAAAAACTGTTTTTT. The encoded protein is CASSFESTNEKLFF.

This chain links TRBV25-1 with TRBJ1-2; maybe TRBD1 (6 bases). The CDR3 covers 15 residues. The V end lost 1 base, the J end lost 2 bases, and 11 bases lay between the germline ends. Germline V CDR1 and CDR2: MGHDK, SYGVNS. The CDR3 DNA follows: TGTGCCAGCAGTGAATTTGAGGGGGGGAACTATGGCTACACCTTC. It encodes CASSEFEGGNYGYTF.

V gene TRBV4-1 combines with J gene TRBJ2-3, with 9 bases fitting TRBD2. V was clipped by 4 bases and J by 6 bases; unmatched bases: 5. The germline CDR1 and CDR2 sequences are MGHRA and YSYEKL. The CDR3 loop spans 14 amino acids. This chain's CDR3 is CASSLAGAPDTQYF. CDR3 bases: TGCGCCAGCAGCCTAGCGGGGGCCCCCGATACGCAGTATTTT.

This clone was picked up one time. The V and J genes are TRBV3-1 (or the pseudogene TRBV3-2) and TRBJ1-4, with D hard to call. This CDR3 has 13 amino acids. CDR1 LGHDT and CDR2 YNNKEL come from the germline V gene (reference sequence). V lost 1 base, J lost 5 bases, and 5 bases lay in between. CDR3 nucleotides: TGTGCCAGCAGCCAAGGAGGGAATGAAAAACTGTTTTTT. This codes for CASSQGGNEKLFF.

The chain uses TRBV3-1 (or the pseudogene TRBV3-2) and TRBJ2-7, with TRBD1 identical over 9 bases. V lost 6 bases, J lost 2 bases, and 5 bases stayed unmatched. The germline gives CDR1 LGHDT, CDR2 YNNKEL (reference sequence). This CDR3 has 14 amino acids. The CDR3 DNA reads as TGTGCCAGCAGATCCGGGACAGGGACCTACGAGCAGTACTTC. This translates into CASRSGTGTYEQYF.

Only one count was recorded for this clone. This chain links TRBV4-1 with TRBJ1-4, with D perhaps matching TRBD1 (6 bases). CDR1 MGHRA and CDR2 YSYEKL come from the germline V gene. CDR3 length: 13 amino acids. Trimming cost V 2 bases and J 10 bases, with 11 bases left between them. The CDR3 DNA reads as TGCGCCAGCAGCCAAACAGGGATCGGAAAACTGTTTTTT. It is translated as CASSQTGIGKLFF.

Concerning this clone: Sequence at one end of the junction differs from germline and may be a read error. This chain uses TRBV7-2 with TRBJ2-3; TRBD2 is a possible D gene (7 bases). The CDR3 is 15 amino acids. Germline V CDR1 and CDR2: SGHTA, FQGNSA. The CDR3 nucleotides read TGTGCCAGCGGATGGGGGGCTAGCGGAACAGATACGCAGTCTTTT. It encodes CASGWGASGTDTQSF.

The chain employs TRBV18 and TRBJ1-1; unclear D gene. In germline, CDR1 is KGHSH, CDR2 LQKENI. The V end lost 3 bases, the J end lost 7 bases, and 12 bases lay between the germline ends. CDR3 length equals 13 residues. CDR3 protein: CASSPSTPGEAFF. The CDR3 DNA sequence: TGTGCCAGCTCACCTTCGACTCCGGGTGAAGCTTTCTTT.

The chain joins TRBV6-1 to TRBJ1-2, with TRBD1 as a possible D gene (5 bases). The germline V gene has CDR1 MNHNS and CDR2 SASEGT. The CDR3 length is 16 residues. The germline V and J ends were trimmed by 4 bases and 0 bases, with 15 bases remaining between them. The DNA of the CDR3 is TGTGCCAGCAGTGGCCAGGTCGGGGGGGCTAACTATGGCTACACCTTC. Translating gives CASSGQVGGANYGYTF.

CDR3 in DNA: TGTGCCAGCAGCCCTACAGGGTACAATGAGCAGTTCTTC. It encodes CASSPTGYNEQFF. The chain recombines TRBV3-1 (or the pseudogene TRBV3-2) with TRBJ2-1; D perhaps matches TRBD1 (6 bases). The CDR3 totals 13 residues. In germline, CDR1 is LGHDT, CDR2 YNNKEL (reference sequence). V was pared by 4 bases and J by 4 bases, with 8 bases between.